The sequence of this TCR beta chain was determined in a study of blood T cell repertoires in COVID-19. Study-level information: Sites across the United States, Italy and Spain contributed samples from acute and convalescent COVID-19. T cells, B-cell-depleted T cells, or PBMCs provided the cDNA or gDNA that served as material.

CDR1 and CDR2 from the germline V gene are LNHDA and SQIVND (reference sequence). The CDR3 totals 14 residues. The trim removed 7 bases at V and 7 bases at J, leaving 6 bases unmatched. Source study methods: Reference gene primer amplification in the assay estimated nucleated cell counts. Sequencing used immunoSEQ multiplex PCR; TCRdb keeps in-frame clones, though not all of them. V, J and clone size derive from that table, while D and trimming were established from the DNA sequence. This repertoire shows roughly 170,000 clones, 70% to 90% found once; its top ten account for less than 3.5%. In its sample, this clone was seen a few times.

This receptor was obtained from a man aged 40-49 years with active or convalescent COVID-19. The sequenced sample was peripheral blood. The rearrangement joins TRBV19 to TRBJ2-1, with 11 bases identical to TRBD2. In DNA, the CDR3 is TGTGCCAGTAATTTAGCGGGGGGGATAAATGAGCAGTTCTTC. Translation gives CASNLAGGINEQFF.